The rows below give T cell receptor beta chains drawn from one sample of a study of T-cell reconstitution after alpha-beta-depleted transplantation in children. TCRdb reprocessed the PCR reads via MiXCR and lists one record per CDR3 protein. This table holds about 610,000 distinct CDR3 sequences, roughly a tenth found once. Here the sequenced sample was PBMCs from the stem cell graft donor, taken from the stem cell graft. The receptors shown here come from a human donor who donated a stem cell graft to a child with acute myeloid leukemia. CDR3s include the opening cysteine and the closing phenylalanine or tryptophan. Fields, in order: clone size, J gene, D gene, V gene, CDR3 protein, CDR3 DNA. D genes are given only for firm matches. The size entry is marked missing in some rows and otherwise reads once, few, many or a size class.

- TRBJ2-7 - TRBV20-1 CSASLPRRGDEQYF TGCAGTGCTTCACTCCCACGGAGGGGGGACGAGCAGTACTTC
- TRBJ2-7 - TRBV4-3 CASSQNLGPYEQYF TGCGCCAGCAGCCAAAATTTAGGACCCTACGAGCAGTACTTC
few TRBJ1-2 - TRBV28 CASTPFRSLANYGYTF TGTGCCAGCACCCCTTTTCGTTCACTTGCTAACTATGGCTACACCTTC
- TRBJ2-2 - TRBV5-1 CASSFVTEPTGELFF TGCGCCAGCAGCTTTGTCACAGAGCCCACCGGGGAGCTGTTTTTT
- TRBJ2-2 - TRBV5-1 CASSLSRTTGELFF TGCGCCAGCAGCCTCAGTAGGACCACCGGGGAGCTGTTTTTT
- TRBJ2-2 - TRBV5-1 CASSLDYAQRDNTGELFF TGCGCCAGCAGCTTGGATTACGCCCAGCGGGACAATACCGGGGAGCTGTTTTTT
many TRBJ2-1 - TRBV5-1 CASSLTYYNEQFF TGCGCCAGCAGCTTGACCTACTACAATGAGCAGTTCTTC
many TRBJ2-3 - TRBV6-5 CASTRQDLTDTQYF TGTGCCAGCACCCGACAGGACCTCACAGATACGCAGTATTTT
few TRBJ2-4 - TRBV12-3/TRBV12-4 CASSHRQEAKNIQYF TGTGCCAGCAGTCATAGACAAGAAGCCAAAAACATTCAGTACTTC
few TRBJ2-1 TRBD2 TRBV7-2 CASSSEGTSGHNEQFF TGTGCCAGCAGCTCGGAGGGGACTAGCGGTCACAATGAGCAGTTCTTC
few TRBJ2-1 TRBD2 TRBV29-1 CSGRESGRLLKLDEQFF TGCAGCGGAAGGGAGAGCGGGAGATTACTAAAGTTGGATGAGCAGTTCTTC
- TRBJ2-2 TRBD2 TRBV12-3/TRBV12-4 CASSPGAGVDTGELFF TGTGCCAGCAGCCCTGGAGCGGGAGTGGACACCGGGGAGCTGTTTTTT
- TRBJ2-1 TRBD2 TRBV6-2/TRBV6-3 CASRSREGRAYNEQFF TGTGCCAGCCGATCAAGGGAGGGCCGGGCCTACAATGAGCAGTTCTTC
few TRBJ1-5 TRBD1 TRBV28 CASRFTGGSQHF TGTGCCAGCAGATTCACAGGGGGATCCCAGCATTTT
many TRBJ2-7 - TRBV29-1 CSARTATYEQYF TGCAGCGCTCGGACGGCGACCTACGAGCAGTACTTC
many TRBJ1-5 - TRBV27 CASSLAGTSEPQHF TGTGCCAGCAGTTTAGCGGGGACATCGGAGCCCCAGCATTTT
few TRBJ1-2 - TRBV2 CASSGNTPGGYTF TGTGCCAGCAGTGGGAACACCCCTGGGGGCTACACCTTC
- TRBJ2-1 TRBD2 TRBV20-1 CSARSSLAATYNEQFF TGCAGTGCTAGGTCCTCGCTAGCGGCAACATACAATGAGCAGTTCTTC
- TRBJ2-7 TRBD2 TRBV9 CASSKGGGSCEQYF TGTGCCAGCAGCAAGGGCGGGGGGTCCTGCGAGCAGTACTTC
few TRBJ2-3 TRBD2 TRBV20-1 CSAREASGRLDTQYF TGCAGTGCTAGAGAGGCTAGCGGGAGGTTAGATACGCAGTATTTT
- TRBJ1-5 TRBD1 TRBV6-5 CASSYRQGMNQPQHF TGTGCCAGCAGTTATCGACAGGGGATGAATCAGCCCCAGCATTTT
- TRBJ2-7 TRBD2 TRBV6-2/TRBV6-3 CAITSGHGKEQYF TGTGCCATTACTAGCGGTCACGGGAAAGAGCAGTACTTC
once TRBJ2-7 - TRBV14 CASSQGLIYEQYF TGTGCCAGCAGCCAAGGATTGATCTACGAGCAGTACTTC
few TRBJ2-1 - TRBV10-3 CATQGGGGYNEQFF TGTGCCACCCAGGGGGGAGGGGGCTACAATGAGCAGTTCTTC
many TRBJ2-1 - TRBV4-2 CASSQGWAYNEQFF TGTGCCAGCAGCCAAGGGTGGGCCTACAATGAGCAGTTCTTC
many TRBJ2-4 TRBD1 TRBV29-1 CSVEDRVQGADIQYF TGCAGCGTTGAAGATCGGGTACAGGGGGCTGACATTCAGTACTTC
few TRBJ2-7 TRBD1 TRBV7-3 CASSLVAGGMGEQYF TGTGCCAGCAGCTTAGTCGCAGGGGGCATGGGCGAGCAGTACTTC
many TRBJ1-6 - TRBV27 CASSLTPGLGGSPLHF TGTGCCAGCAGTTTGACCCCCGGGCTGGGGGGCTCACCCCTCCACTTT
many TRBJ2-7 TRBD2 TRBV20-1 CSARDPTSGAYEQYF TGCAGTGCTAGAGATCCCACTAGCGGGGCCTACGAGCAGTACTTC